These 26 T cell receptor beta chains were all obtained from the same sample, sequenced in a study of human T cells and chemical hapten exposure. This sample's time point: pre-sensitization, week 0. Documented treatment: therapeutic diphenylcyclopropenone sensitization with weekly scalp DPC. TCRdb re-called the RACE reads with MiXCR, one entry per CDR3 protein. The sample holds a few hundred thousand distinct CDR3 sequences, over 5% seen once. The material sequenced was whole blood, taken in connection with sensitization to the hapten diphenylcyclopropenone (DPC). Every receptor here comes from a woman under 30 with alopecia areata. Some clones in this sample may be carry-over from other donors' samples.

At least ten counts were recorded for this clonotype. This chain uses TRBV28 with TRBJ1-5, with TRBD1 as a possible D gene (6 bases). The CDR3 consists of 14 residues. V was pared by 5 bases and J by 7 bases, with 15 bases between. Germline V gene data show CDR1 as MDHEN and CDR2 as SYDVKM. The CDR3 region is CASSTGNRRQPQHF. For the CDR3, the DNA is TGTGCCAGCAGTACAGGGAATCGGAGACAGCCCCAGCATTTT.

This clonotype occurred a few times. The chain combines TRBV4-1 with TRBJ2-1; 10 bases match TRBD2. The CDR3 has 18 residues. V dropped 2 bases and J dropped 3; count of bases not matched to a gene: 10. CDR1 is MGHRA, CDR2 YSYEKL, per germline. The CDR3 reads CASSQHLLLAGIYNEQFF. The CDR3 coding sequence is TGCGCCAGCAGCCAACACCTCTTACTAGCGGGGATCTACAATGAGCAGTTCTTC.

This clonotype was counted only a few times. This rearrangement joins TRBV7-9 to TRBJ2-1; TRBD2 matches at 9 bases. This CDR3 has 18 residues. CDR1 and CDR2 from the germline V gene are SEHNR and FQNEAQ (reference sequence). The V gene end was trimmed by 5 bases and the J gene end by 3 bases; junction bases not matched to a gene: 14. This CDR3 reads CASSPVGRGLAFYNEQFF. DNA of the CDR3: TGTGCCAGCAGCCCAGTCGGCAGGGGACTAGCATTCTACAATGAGCAGTTCTTC.

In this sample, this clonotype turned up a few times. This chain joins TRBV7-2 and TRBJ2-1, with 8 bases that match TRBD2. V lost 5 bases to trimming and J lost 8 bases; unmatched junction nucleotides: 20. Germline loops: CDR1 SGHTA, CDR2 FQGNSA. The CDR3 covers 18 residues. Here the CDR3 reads CASSPQISGVAGWDEQFF. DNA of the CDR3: TGTGCCAGCAGCCCACAAATTAGCGGGGTCGCCGGGTGGGATGAGCAGTTCTTC.

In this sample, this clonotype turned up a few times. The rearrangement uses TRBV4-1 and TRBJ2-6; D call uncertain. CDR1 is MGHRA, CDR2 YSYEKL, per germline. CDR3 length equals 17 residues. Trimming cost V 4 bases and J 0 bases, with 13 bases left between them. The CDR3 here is CASSPGRANSGANVLTF. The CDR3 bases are TGCGCCAGCAGCCCTGGAAGGGCCAACTCTGGGGCCAACGTCCTGACTTTC.

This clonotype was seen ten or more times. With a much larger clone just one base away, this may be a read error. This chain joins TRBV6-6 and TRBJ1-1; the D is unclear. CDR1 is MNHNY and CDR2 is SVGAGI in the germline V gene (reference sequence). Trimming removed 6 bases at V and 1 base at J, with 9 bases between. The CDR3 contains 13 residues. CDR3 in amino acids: CASSLVQNTEAFF. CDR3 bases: TGTGCCAGCAGCTTAGTACAGAACACTGAAGCTTTCTTT.

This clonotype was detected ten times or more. For the CDR3, the DNA is TGTGCCAGCAGCCTTGGGAGGAGCGGGGGTGCAGATACGCAGTATTTT. Translation gives CASSLGRSGGADTQYF. V and J are TRBV12-3 or TRBV12-4 and TRBJ2-3; TRBD2 matches at 8 bases. This CDR3 region has 16 residues. V gave up 6 bases and J gave up 4 bases; unmatched junction bases: 12.

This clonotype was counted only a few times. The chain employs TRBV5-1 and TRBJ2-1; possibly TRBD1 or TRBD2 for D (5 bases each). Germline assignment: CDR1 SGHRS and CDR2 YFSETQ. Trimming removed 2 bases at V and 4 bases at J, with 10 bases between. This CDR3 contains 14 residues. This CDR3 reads CASSFTGGYNEQFF. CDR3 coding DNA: TGCGCCAGCAGCTTCACAGGAGGATACAATGAGCAGTTCTTC.

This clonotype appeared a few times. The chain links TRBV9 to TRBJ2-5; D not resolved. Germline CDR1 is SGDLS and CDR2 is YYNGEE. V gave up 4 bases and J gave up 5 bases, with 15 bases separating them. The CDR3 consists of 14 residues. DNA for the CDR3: TGTGCCAGCAGCACCGACTTGGGCTCGGAGACCCAGTACTTC. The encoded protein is CASSTDLGSETQYF.

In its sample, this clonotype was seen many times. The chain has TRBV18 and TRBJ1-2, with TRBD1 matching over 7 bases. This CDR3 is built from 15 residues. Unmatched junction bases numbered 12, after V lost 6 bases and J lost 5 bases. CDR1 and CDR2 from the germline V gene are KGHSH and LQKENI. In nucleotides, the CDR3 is TGTGCCAGCTCTCCAACGGGACAGCCATCATATGGCTACACCTTC. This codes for CASSPTGQPSYGYTF.

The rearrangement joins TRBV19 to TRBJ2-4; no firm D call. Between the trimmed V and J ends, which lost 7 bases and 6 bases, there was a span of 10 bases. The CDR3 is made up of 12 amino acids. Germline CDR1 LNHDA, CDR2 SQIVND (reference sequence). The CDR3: CASNSIGNIQYF. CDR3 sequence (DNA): TGTGCCAGTAATTCGATCGGAAACATTCAGTACTTC.

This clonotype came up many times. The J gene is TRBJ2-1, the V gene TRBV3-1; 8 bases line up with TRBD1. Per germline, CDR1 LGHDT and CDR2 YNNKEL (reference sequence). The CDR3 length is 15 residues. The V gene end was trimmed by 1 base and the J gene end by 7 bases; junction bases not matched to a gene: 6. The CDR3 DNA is TGTGCCAGCAGCCAAGTGACAGGGGTAGGGAATGAGCAGTTCTTC. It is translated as CASSQVTGVGNEQFF.

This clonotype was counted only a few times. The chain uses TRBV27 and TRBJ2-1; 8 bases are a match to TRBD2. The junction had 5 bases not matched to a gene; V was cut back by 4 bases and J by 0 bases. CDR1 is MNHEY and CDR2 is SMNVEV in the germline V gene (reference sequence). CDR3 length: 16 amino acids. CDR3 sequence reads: CASSSSGLISYNEQFF. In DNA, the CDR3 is TGTGCCAGCAGTTCTAGCGGGCTGATCTCCTACAATGAGCAGTTCTTC.

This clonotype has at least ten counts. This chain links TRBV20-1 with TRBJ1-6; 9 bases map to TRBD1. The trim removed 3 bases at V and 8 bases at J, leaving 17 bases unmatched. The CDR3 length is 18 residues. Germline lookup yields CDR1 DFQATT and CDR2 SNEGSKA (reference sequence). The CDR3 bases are TGCAGTGCTAGTGGTAGGGGGACAGGGCTATTTTCGGATTCACCCCTCCACTTT. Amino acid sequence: CSASGRGTGLFSDSPLHF.

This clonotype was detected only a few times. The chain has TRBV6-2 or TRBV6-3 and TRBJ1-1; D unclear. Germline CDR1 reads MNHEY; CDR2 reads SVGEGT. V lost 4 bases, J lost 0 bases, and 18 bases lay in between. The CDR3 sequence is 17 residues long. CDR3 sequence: CASSSPQNGRMNTEAFF. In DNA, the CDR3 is TGTGCCAGCAGTTCTCCACAAAACGGACGGATGAACACTGAAGCTTTCTTT.

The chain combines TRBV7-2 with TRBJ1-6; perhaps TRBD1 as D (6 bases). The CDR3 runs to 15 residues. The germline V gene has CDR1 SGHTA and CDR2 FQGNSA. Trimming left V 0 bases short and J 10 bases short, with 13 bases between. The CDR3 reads CASSLASTGLSPLHF. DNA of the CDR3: TGTGCCAGCAGCTTAGCAAGCACAGGGCTGTCACCCCTCCACTTT.

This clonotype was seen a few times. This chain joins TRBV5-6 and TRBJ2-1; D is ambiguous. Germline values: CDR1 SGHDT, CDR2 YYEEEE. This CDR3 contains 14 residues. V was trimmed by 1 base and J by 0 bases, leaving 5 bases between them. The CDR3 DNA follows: TGTGCCAGCAGCTTGACGGCCTCCTACAATGAGCAGTTCTTC. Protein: CASSLTASYNEQFF.

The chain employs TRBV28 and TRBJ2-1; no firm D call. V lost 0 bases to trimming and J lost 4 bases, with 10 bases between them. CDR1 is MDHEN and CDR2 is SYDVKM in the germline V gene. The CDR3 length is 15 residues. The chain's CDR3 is CASSLWAGLYNEQFF. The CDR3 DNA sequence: TGTGCCAGCAGTTTATGGGCAGGTCTATACAATGAGCAGTTCTTC.

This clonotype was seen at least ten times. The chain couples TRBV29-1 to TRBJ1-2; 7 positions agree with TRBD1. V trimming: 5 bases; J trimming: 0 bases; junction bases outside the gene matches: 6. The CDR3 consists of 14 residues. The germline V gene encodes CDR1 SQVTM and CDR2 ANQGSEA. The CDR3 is CSVRDRDSNYGYTF. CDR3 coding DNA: TGCAGCGTTCGGGACAGAGATTCTAACTATGGCTACACCTTC.

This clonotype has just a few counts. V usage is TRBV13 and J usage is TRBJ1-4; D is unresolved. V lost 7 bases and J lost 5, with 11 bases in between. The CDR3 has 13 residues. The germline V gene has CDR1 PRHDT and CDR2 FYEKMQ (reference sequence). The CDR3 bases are TGTGCCAGCACCAAACGGGGAAATGAAAAACTGTTTTTT. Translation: CASTKRGNEKLFF.

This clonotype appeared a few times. The CDR3 nucleotides are TGTGCCAGCAGCCTCAGGGGCGGGGACTCCTACGAGCAGTACTTC. It specifies CASSLRGGDSYEQYF. This sequence joins TRBV6-5 and TRBJ2-7; D is perhaps TRBD1 or TRBD2 (6 bases each). Germline CDR1 and CDR2: MNHEY and SVGAGI. The CDR3 spans 15 residues. V shed 6 bases and J shed 0 bases, with 15 bases lying between them.

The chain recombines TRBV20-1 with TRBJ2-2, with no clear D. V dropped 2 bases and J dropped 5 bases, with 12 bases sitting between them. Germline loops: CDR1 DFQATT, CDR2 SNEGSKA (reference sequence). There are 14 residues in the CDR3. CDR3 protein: CSARPSGPTGELFF. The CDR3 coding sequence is TGCAGTGCTAGACCCTCCGGGCCAACCGGGGAGCTGTTTTTT.

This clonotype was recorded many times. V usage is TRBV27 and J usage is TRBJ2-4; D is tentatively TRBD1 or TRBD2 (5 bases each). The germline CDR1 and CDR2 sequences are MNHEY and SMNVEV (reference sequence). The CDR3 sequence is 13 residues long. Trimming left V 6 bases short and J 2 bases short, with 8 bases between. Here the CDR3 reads CASSPGPKNIQYF. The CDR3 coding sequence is TGTGCCAGCAGCCCGGGACCCAAAAACATTCAGTACTTC.

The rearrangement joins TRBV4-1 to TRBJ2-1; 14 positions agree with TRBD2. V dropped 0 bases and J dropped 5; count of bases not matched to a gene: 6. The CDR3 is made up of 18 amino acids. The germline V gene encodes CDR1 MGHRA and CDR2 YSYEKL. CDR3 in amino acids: CASSQDPPTSGGDNEQFF. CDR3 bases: TGCGCCAGCAGCCAAGATCCCCCGACTAGCGGGGGGGACAATGAGCAGTTCTTC.

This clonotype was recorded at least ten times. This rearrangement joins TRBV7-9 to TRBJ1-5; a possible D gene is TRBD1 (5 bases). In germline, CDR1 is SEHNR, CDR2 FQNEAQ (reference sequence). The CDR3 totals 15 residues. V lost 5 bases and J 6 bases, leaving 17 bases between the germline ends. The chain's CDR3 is CASSHDRDPSQPQHF. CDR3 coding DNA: TGTGCCAGCAGCCATGATCGGGACCCCAGTCAGCCCCAGCATTTT.

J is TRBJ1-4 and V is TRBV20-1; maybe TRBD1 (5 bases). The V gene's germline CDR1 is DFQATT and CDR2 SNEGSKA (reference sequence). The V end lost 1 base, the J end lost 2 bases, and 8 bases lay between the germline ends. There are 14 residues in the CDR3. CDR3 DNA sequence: TGCAGTGCTAGAGCGAGGGGCACTAATGAAAAACTGTTTTTT. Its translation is CSARARGTNEKLFF.